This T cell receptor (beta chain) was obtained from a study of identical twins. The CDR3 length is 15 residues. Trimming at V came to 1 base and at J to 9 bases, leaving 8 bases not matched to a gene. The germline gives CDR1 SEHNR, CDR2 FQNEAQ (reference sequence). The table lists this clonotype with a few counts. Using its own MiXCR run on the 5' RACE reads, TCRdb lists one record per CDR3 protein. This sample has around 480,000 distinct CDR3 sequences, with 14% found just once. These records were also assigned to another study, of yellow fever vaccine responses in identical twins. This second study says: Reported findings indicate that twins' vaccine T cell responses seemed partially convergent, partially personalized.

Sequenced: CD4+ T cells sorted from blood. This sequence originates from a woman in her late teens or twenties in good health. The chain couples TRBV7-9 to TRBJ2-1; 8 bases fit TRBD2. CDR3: CASSLDTAGVTEQFF. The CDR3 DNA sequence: TGTGCCAGCAGCTTAGACACAGCGGGGGTGACTGAGCAGTTCTTC.